These T cell receptor beta chains were read from a single sample in a study of PD-1 blockade in mismatch repair-deficient tumors. The method was immunoSEQ multiplex PCR; TCRdb's version includes in-frame clones alone and lacks a portion of them. This sample has 100,000 to 150,000 clones, with roughly nine tenths found just once. Sequenced material: peripheral blood, taken 44 weeks after starting pembrolizumab. These receptor sequences come from an adult with mismatch repair-deficient cancer. The CDR3 runs from the conserved cysteine through the conserved F or W. The order of the fields is clone size, J gene, D gene, V gene, CDR3 DNA, CDR3 protein. A D gene is named only where the DNA matches it firmly. Not all rows give a size; the values are once, few, many and, for expanded clones, a class.

>-|TRBJ2-5|-|TRBV5-6
TGTGCCAGCAGCTCCGATCTGGGGGGCCCAGAGACCCAGTACTTC
CASSSDLGGPETQYF
>-|TRBJ1-5|-|TRBV19
TGTGCCAGCAGTGGGGGGGCTAGTTATCAGCCCCAGCATTTT
CASSGGASYQPQHF
>once|TRBJ2-2|-|TRBV11-2
TGTGCCAGCAGCTTAAAGACTTCCCGCACCGGGGAGCTGTTTTTT
CASSLKTSRTGELFF
>-|TRBJ2-7|TRBD2|TRBV6-1
TGTGCCAGCACGAGGACTAGCGGCTACGAGCAGTACTTC
CASTRTSGYEQYF
>-|TRBJ2-7|-|TRBV28
TGTGCCAGCGTACCCGCAGGCTCCTACGAGCAGTACTTC
CASVPAGSYEQYF
>-|TRBJ2-5|-|TRBV21-1
TGTGCCAGCAGCAAAGTAGCAGGCCAAGAGACCCAGTACTTC
CASSKVAGQETQYF
>-|TRBJ2-1|-|TRBV7-2
TGTGCCAGCAGCTTAGATGTAGGGCTAGCGATTGAGCAGTTCTTC
CASSLDVGLAIEQFF
>few|TRBJ2-5|TRBD2|TRBV7-9
TGTGCCAGCAGGAGACTAGCGGAAGAGACCCAGTACTTC
CASRRLAEETQYF
>-|TRBJ2-7|-|TRBV19
TGTGCCACATCCTCCGACAGTCCGCTTGCCTACGAGCAGTACTTC
CATSSDSPLAYEQYF
>-|TRBJ2-7|-|TRBV6-5
TGTGCCAGCAGCTCCTGGGGTATATCGGACGAGCAGTACTTC
CASSSWGISDEQYF
>-|TRBJ2-7|TRBD1|TRBV28
TGTGCCAGCAGTCCCTACAGGGGACAGAACGAGCAGTACTTC
CASSPYRGQNEQYF
>-|TRBJ1-2|-|TRBV5-1
TGCGCCAGCAGCTTGGGGATACACTATGGCTACACCTTC
CASSLGIHYGYTF
>-|TRBJ2-2|TRBD1|TRBV7-6
TGTGCCAGCAGCCCAGGACAGGTGAACACCGGGGAGCTGTTTTTT
CASSPGQVNTGELFF
>few|TRBJ1-5|TRBD1|TRBV18
TGTGCCAGCTCCCCCGGGACAGGGAGTCAGCCCCAGCATTTT
CASSPGTGSQPQHF
>-|TRBJ2-4|-|TRBV30
TGTGCCTGGAGTGTACCTCGGACGGGGAAAAACATTCAGTACTTC
CAWSVPRTGKNIQYF
>-|TRBJ1-2|TRBD1|TRBV5-4
TGTGCCAGCAGCTCCGACAGGGGACCCCACTACTATGGCTACACCTTC
CASSSDRGPHYYGYTF
>few|TRBJ2-1|-|TRBV2
TGTGCCAGCAGGTATGCCGGGTTGCAGGAGCAGTTCTTC
CASRYAGLQEQFF
>-|TRBJ1-4|-|TRBV11-2
TGTGCCAGCAGCTTAGGAGGAAAACTGTTTTTT
CASSLGGKLFF
>-|TRBJ2-3|TRBD1|TRBV9
TGTGCCAGTGGGGGCTCGAGGACAGGCAACCCCACAGATACGCAGTATTTT
CASGGSRTGNPTDTQYF
>-|TRBJ2-1|TRBD2|TRBV7-6
TGTGCCAGCAGCTTAGTCGATACAGCGGGAGTTCATGAGCAGTTCTTC
CASSLVDTAGVHEQFF
>once|TRBJ2-7|TRBD1|TRBV4-2
TGTGCCAGCAGCCAAGCCGGACAGGGGTCCCACGAGCAGTACTTC
CASSQAGQGSHEQYF
>-|TRBJ2-3|TRBD1|TRBV11-1
TGTGCCAGCACCAACGGACAGGGACACACAGATACGCAGTATTTT
CASTNGQGHTDTQYF
>-|TRBJ2-7|-|TRBV18
TGTGCCAGCTCACGAACCGGGACGGGCATCTACGAGCAGTACTTC
CASSRTGTGIYEQYF
>-|TRBJ2-7|-|TRBV4-2
TGTGCCAGCAGCCAAGTTACCCCGTACTCCGAGCAGTACTTC
CASSQVTPYSEQYF
>-|TRBJ1-1|-|TRBV4-1
TGCGCCAGCAGCCAAATGCGTGGCAAGGGAAGTGGGGACACTGAAGCTTTCTTT
CASSQMRGKGSGDTEAFF
>few|TRBJ2-1|TRBD2|TRBV4-1
TGCGCCAGCAGCCAAAGTAGCGGGAGGGCCCCATACAATGAGCAGTTCTTC
CASSQSSGRAPYNEQFF
>-|TRBJ1-2|-|TRBV19
TGTGCCAGTACCCCTAGAATACAGCGCCTCTATGGCTACACCTTC
CASTPRIQRLYGYTF
>once|TRBJ2-1|TRBD1|TRBV29-1
TGCAGCGTCCCGGGACAGGGGCTGAATGAGCAGTTCTTC
CSVPGQGLNEQFF
>-|TRBJ1-2|TRBD1|TRBV5-1
TGCGCCAGCAGCTTGGGGACAGGGCTAGACTATGGCTACACCTTC
CASSLGTGLDYGYTF
>once|TRBJ2-3|TRBD2|TRBV4-3
TGCGCCAGCAGCCAGGCTAGCGGGAGCAGTGATACGCAGTATTTT
CASSQASGSSDTQYF
>-|TRBJ2-7|-|TRBV10-1
TGCGCCAGCAGTGACAGCTCCTACGAGCAGTACTTC
CASSDSSYEQYF
>-|TRBJ1-1|-|TRBV7-9
TGTGCCAGCAGCCCTGATGGACAGATAAGAACCGAAGCTTTCTTT
CASSPDGQIRTEAFF